The 14 T cell receptor beta chains below come from one sample, sequenced in a study of blood T cell repertoires in COVID-19. Data came from immunoSEQ multiplex PCR; TCRdb stores just in-frame clones and leaves some out. Among approximately 280,000 clones listed, about four fifths were seen once. Specimen: PBMCs or T cells enriched from blood (not recorded which). These receptors came from a man aged 35-49 years who had been exposed to COVID-19.

The chain employs TRBV10-1 and TRBJ2-7; 8 nucleotides agree with TRBD2. Trimming removed 2 bases from V and 6 bases from J; junction bases left unmatched: 3. CDR3 length equals 13 residues. Germline V gives CDR1 WNHNN, CDR2 SYGVQD (reference sequence). Written as DNA, the CDR3 is TGCGCCAGCAGTGAGGCGGGGGGATTCGAGCAGTACTTC. Translation gives CASSEAGGFEQYF.

The count of this clone is one. CDR3 coding DNA: TGCGCCAGCAGGGGCGCCGAATTCTACGAGCAGTACTTC. Protein: CASRGAEFYEQYF. The V gene is TRBV5-1, the J gene TRBJ2-7; D remains ambiguous. The CDR3 is made up of 13 amino acids. V was shortened by 5 bases and J by 3 bases, with 12 bases between the two germline ends. Germline CDR1 reads SGHRS; CDR2 reads YFSETQ.

J is TRBJ2-1 and V is TRBV28; D may be TRBD2 (6 bases). The ends were cut back, 8 bases at V and 6 bases at J, with 32 bases in the middle. Germline V gene sequence: CDR1 MDHEN, CDR2 SYDVKM. The length of the CDR3 is 19 residues. CDR3 residues: CASVPRGGLLGGGGNEQFF. CDR3 DNA sequence: TGTGCCAGCGTCCCTAGGGGAGGCCTCCTTGGTGGAGGAGGCAATGAGCAGTTCTTC.

The chain employs TRBV6-6 and TRBJ2-7; no clear D. The germline gives CDR1 MNHNY, CDR2 SVGAGI (reference sequence). This CDR3 region has 15 residues. V was cut by 7 bases and J by 2 bases, with 18 bases left in between. The CDR3 reads CASTSGRLLTYEQYF. CDR3 nucleotide sequence: TGTGCCAGCACCTCAGGCCGGCTTCTCACCTACGAGCAGTACTTC.

The rearrangement uses TRBV9 and TRBJ1-1; TRBD1 agrees at 8 bases. J was trimmed by 1 base and V by 3 bases; bases with no gene match: 2. Germline values: CDR1 SGDLS, CDR2 YYNGEE. This CDR3 is built from 14 residues. The CDR3 spells CASSGGTGNTEAFF. Here the CDR3 DNA reads TGTGCCAGCAGCGGCGGGACAGGGAACACTGAAGCTTTCTTT.

This sequence joins TRBV9 and TRBJ2-1; TRBD2 might be the D (5 bases). CDR1 and CDR2 from the germline V gene are SGDLS and YYNGEE. This CDR3 is 14 amino acids long. V lost 0 bases to trimming and J lost 6 bases, with 10 bases between them. The CDR3: CASSVAGGSNEQFF. Written as DNA, the CDR3 is TGTGCCAGCAGCGTAGCCGGCGGGTCCAATGAGCAGTTCTTC.

Regarding this clone: This specimen includes other DNA sequences encoding the same CDR3. V is TRBV19 and J is TRBJ1-5; no firm D call. Germline V gene data show CDR1 as LNHDA and CDR2 as SQIVND (reference sequence). The CDR3 loop spans 13 amino acids. Trimming took 1 base from V and 5 from J, leaving 6 bases between them. The CDR3 here is CASSIAGDQPQHF. The DNA for the CDR3 is TGTGCCAGTAGTATAGCCGGAGATCAGCCCCAGCATTTT.

The chain has TRBV6-5 and TRBJ2-1; 14 bases are a match to TRBD2. Germline-derived CDR1 and CDR2 are MNHEY and SVGAGI. The CDR3 sequence is 15 residues long. V was pared by 4 bases and J by 8 bases, with 4 bases of the junction left unmatched. DNA for the CDR3: TGTGCCAGCAGTTGGACTAGCGGGAGGTTGGATGAGCAGTTCTTC. Translated, it gives CASSWTSGRLDEQFF.

The chain recombines TRBV13 with TRBJ2-7; TRBD2 matches 11 bases. V was pared by 5 bases and J by 0 bases, with 3 bases of the junction left unmatched. The CDR3 covers 15 residues. Germline V gene data show CDR1 as PRHDT and CDR2 as FYEKMQ (reference sequence). Here the CDR3 DNA reads TGTGCCAGCAGCACCGGGACTAGCGGCTCCTACGAGCAGTACTTC. It encodes CASSTGTSGSYEQYF.

The V and J genes are TRBV24-1 and TRBJ2-2; TRBD1 might be the D (5 bases). Trimming cost V 0 bases and J 3 bases, with 13 bases left between them. CDR3 length: 17 residues. CDR1 is KGHDR and CDR2 is SFDVKD in the germline V gene. For the CDR3, the DNA is TGTGCCACCAGTGATTTGCAGGGCCCCGGAGACACCGGGGAGCTGTTTTTT. It yields the protein CATSDLQGPGDTGELFF.

This clone has only one observation. The V call is TRBV11-3, the J call TRBJ2-6, with D maybe TRBD1 (5 bases). V gave up 5 bases and J gave up 0 bases, with 8 bases separating them. Germline CDR1 is SGHNT and CDR2 is YENEEA. CDR3 size: 15 residues. As DNA, the CDR3 is TGTGCCAGCAGCAAAGACAGCTCTGGGGCCAACGTCCTGACTTTC. Its translation: CASSKDSSGANVLTF.

This chain links TRBV12-3 or TRBV12-4 with TRBJ2-7; D unresolved. V gave up 5 bases and J gave up 4 bases, with 9 bases separating them. The CDR3 covers 12 residues. In DNA, the CDR3 is TGTGCCAGCAGTCTGTCTCGTTACGAGCAGTACTTC. Translation gives CASSLSRYEQYF.

This rearrangement joins TRBV19 to TRBJ1-2, with D maybe TRBD1 (6 bases). Trimming removed 1 base from V and 8 bases from J, with 11 bases in between. CDR3 length equals 13 residues. The germline V gene has CDR1 LNHDA and CDR2 SQIVND (reference sequence). In nucleotides, the CDR3 is TGTGCCAGTAGTATAGGCCAGGGGTTCGGCTACACCTTC. Protein product: CASSIGQGFGYTF.

The J gene is TRBJ1-1, the V gene TRBV2, with D perhaps matching TRBD1 (6 bases). V shed 2 bases and J shed 8 bases, with 15 bases lying between them. Germline V gives CDR1 SNHLY, CDR2 FYNNEI. This CDR3 contains 14 residues. Here the CDR3 reads CASSERGARSEAFF. In DNA form, the CDR3 reads TGTGCCAGCAGTGAACGGGGGGCTCGAAGCGAAGCTTTCTTT.